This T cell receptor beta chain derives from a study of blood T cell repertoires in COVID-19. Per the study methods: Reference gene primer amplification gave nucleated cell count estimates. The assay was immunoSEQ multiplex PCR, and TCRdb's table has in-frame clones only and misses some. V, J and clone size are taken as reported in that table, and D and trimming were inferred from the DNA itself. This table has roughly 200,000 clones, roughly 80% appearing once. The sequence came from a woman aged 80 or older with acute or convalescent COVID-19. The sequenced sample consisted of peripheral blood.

The CDR3 here is CASRATQGSLAAFF. The DNA of the CDR3 is TGTGCCAGCAGGGCGACACAGGGTTCCCTCGCAGCTTTCTTT. The chain links TRBV2 to TRBJ1-1; D may be TRBD1 (6 bases). Germline CDR1 and CDR2: SNHLY and FYNNEI. Trimming pared 6 bases from V and 10 bases from J, leaving 21 bases between. CDR3 length: 14 amino acids.